In this sample, the clone carrying this T cell receptor beta chain turned up many times. As yet, its antigen is unknown. The data stem from a study of T cells in Graves' hyperthyroidism and ophthalmopathy. Study conclusions and caveats: The blood repertoire included most of the expanded thyroid clonotypes above 0.001.

Looked up from germline, CDR1 is LGHDT and CDR2 is YNNKEL (reference sequence). V was cut by 4 bases and J by 4 bases, with 12 bases left in between. The CDR3 contains 14 residues. RNA transcripts yielded amplified TCR beta CDR3 regions. The HTBI set primed first-round TCR CDR3 RT-PCR. MiXCR, run by TCRdb on the multiplex PCR reads, gives a single entry per CDR3 protein. The table shows approximately 300,000 distinct CDR3 sequences, with roughly 15% occurring only once. Patients aged 18 to 65 with hyperthyroidism were newly diagnosed, with duration under 2 months. PBMCs stemmed from over 7.5 ml fresh peripheral blood.

The V and J genes are TRBV3-1 and TRBJ2-3; D is possibly TRBD1 or TRBD2 (5 bases each). The TCR comes from a man between 25 and 39 years old with Graves' hyperthyroidism. Material for sequencing was blood. DNA for the CDR3: TGTGCCAGCAGCCGAGCCCAGGGACCAGATACGCAGTATTTT. Translating it yields CASSRAQGPDTQYF.